Listed here are 14 T cell receptor beta chains from one sample, sequenced in a study of T cell responses to AZD1222 COVID-19 vaccine. TCRdb's copy holds only in-frame clones and misses some; the assay was immunoSEQ multiplex PCR. The sample holds around 170,000 clones, less than 95% seen once. The specimen comprised peripheral blood, sampled on day 0 of AZD1222 vaccination. These receptors all stem from an adult in good health.

The rearrangement links TRBV24-1 to TRBJ1-5, with 10 bases identical to TRBD1. CDR1 is KGHDR, CDR2 SFDVKD, per germline. The trim removed 3 bases at V and 0 bases at J, leaving 4 bases unmatched. This CDR3 has 17 amino acids. Here the CDR3 DNA reads TGTGCCACCAGTGATCGGGGGACAGGGGATAGCAATCAGCCCCAGCATTTT. Its protein is CATSDRGTGDSNQPQHF.

This clone was recorded many times. This chain uses TRBV6-2 or TRBV6-3 with TRBJ1-5; 7 bases are a match to TRBD1. The CDR3 has 16 amino acids. J lost 9 bases, V lost 0 bases, and 11 bases had no gene match. From germline, CDR1 is MNHEY and CDR2 SVGEGT. The CDR3 is CASSYSVGTALGPQHF. In DNA, the CDR3 is TGTGCCAGCAGTTACTCGGTTGGGACAGCCCTGGGGCCCCAGCATTTT.

The chain employs TRBV9 and TRBJ1-6, with D maybe TRBD1 (5 bases). The germline V and J ends were trimmed by 5 bases and 7 bases, with 13 bases remaining between them. Germline CDR1 SGDLS, CDR2 YYNGEE. The CDR3 contains 14 residues. The DNA for the CDR3 is TGTGCCAGCAGAAGCGGCCGGGGCAATTCACCCCTCCACTTT. Translating it yields CASRSGRGNSPLHF. Complete variable domain (other parts from reference TRBV9 and TRBJ1-6): DSGVTQTPKHLITATGQRVTLRCSPRSGDLSVYWYQQSLDQGLQFLIQYYNGEERAKGNILERFSAQQFPDLHSELNLSSLELGDSALYFCASRSGRGNSPLHFGNGTRLTVT.

The chain links TRBV11-2 to TRBJ1-6; no firm D call. Between the trimmed V and J ends, which lost 1 base and 9 bases, there was a span of 10 bases. The CDR3 consists of 14 residues. Per the germline V gene, CDR1 is SGHAT and CDR2 is FQNNGV. CDR3 sequence reads: CASSLGGFSSPLHF. CDR3 nucleotides: TGTGCCAGCAGCTTAGGAGGGTTCAGTTCACCCCTCCACTTT.

DNA of the CDR3: TGTGCCAGCAGCTTAGCCCCAACAGGGGACTACAATGAGCAGTTCTTC. Translating it yields CASSLAPTGDYNEQFF. The chain is built from TRBV11-2 and TRBJ2-1, with 7 bases that match TRBD1. Trimming took 1 base from V and 3 from J; bases not matched to a gene: 6. The CDR3 is 16 amino acids. Looked up from germline, CDR1 is SGHAT and CDR2 is FQNNGV.

V is TRBV28 and J is TRBJ1-1; no reliable D call. The V gene lost 2 bases and the J gene lost 1 base, with 11 bases spanning the gap. Germline CDR1 MDHEN, CDR2 SYDVKM. The CDR3 length is 15 residues. CDR3 nucleotides: TGTGCCAGCAGTTTACAGGCCATAACGAACACTGAAGCTTTCTTT. Translating gives CASSLQAITNTEAFF. The full variable domain, its missing parts supplied by reference TRBV28 and TRBJ1-1, is DVKVTQSSRYLVKRTGEKVFLECVQDMDHENMFWYRQDPGLGLRLIYFSYDVKMKEKGDIPEGYSVSREKKERFSLILESASTNQTSMYLCASSLQAITNTEAFFGQGTRLTVV.

The J gene is TRBJ1-3, the V gene TRBV6-4; weak D call: TRBD1 (5 bases). The germline V and J ends were trimmed by 7 bases and 0 bases, with 13 bases remaining between them. Germline V gene sequence: CDR1 MRHNA, CDR2 SNTAGT. CDR3 length: 15 amino acids. DNA of the CDR3: TGTGCCAGCAAGGGGATTTTGTCCTCTGGAAACACCATATATTTT. Amino acid sequence: CASKGILSSGNTIYF.

This sequence joins TRBV5-1 and TRBJ2-5; D might be TRBD1 or TRBD2, each matching 5 bases. The germline gives CDR1 SGHRS, CDR2 YFSETQ. The CDR3 is 15 amino acids. V was cut by 1 base and J by 4 bases, with 14 bases left in between. CDR3 amino acids: CASSLSPGPIETQYF. The CDR3 nucleotides read TGCGCCAGCAGCTTGAGTCCGGGGCCTATAGAGACCCAGTACTTC.

The chain employs TRBV7-3 and TRBJ1-1; D remains ambiguous. Germline V lookup: CDR1 SGHTA, CDR2 FQGTGA. V was pared by 5 bases and J by 4 bases, with 11 bases between. This CDR3 is 13 amino acids long. As DNA, the CDR3 is TGTGCCAGCAGCCAGTTAACAAGCACTGAAGCTTTCTTT. As protein: CASSQLTSTEAFF.

This rearrangement joins TRBV19 to TRBJ1-2; no clear D gene. The CDR3 has 16 residues. The V gene lost 4 bases and the J gene lost 4 bases, with 19 bases spanning the gap. Germline V CDR1 and CDR2: LNHDA, SQIVND (reference sequence). The CDR3 is CASSTSQATTFYGYTF. The CDR3 nucleotides read TGTGCCAGTAGTACCTCCCAGGCGACAACATTCTATGGCTACACCTTC.

V is TRBV3-1 (or the pseudogene TRBV3-2) and J is TRBJ1-6, with D unclear. V lost 4 bases and J 8 bases, leaving 12 bases between the germline ends. Germline-derived CDR1 and CDR2 are LGHDT and YNNKEL (reference sequence). This CDR3 is 14 amino acids long. CDR3 DNA: TGTGCCAGCAGCCTCGCGACGGGCGATTCACCCCTCCACTTT. Translation: CASSLATGDSPLHF.

The chain carries TRBV6-6 and TRBJ1-1; 7 bases are a match to TRBD1. Germline V CDR1 and CDR2: MNHNY, SVGAGI (reference sequence). The CDR3 sequence is 14 residues long. With V trimmed by 4 bases and J by 11 bases, 13 bases remained unmatched. The CDR3 protein is CASSSPRTGSLAFF. The CDR3 nucleotides read TGTGCCAGCAGTTCGCCTCGGACAGGATCTTTGGCTTTCTTT.

V is TRBV11-3 and J is TRBJ1-6, with 7 bases matching TRBD1. CDR3 length: 13 amino acids. Unmatched junction bases numbered 4, after V lost 6 bases and J lost 8 bases. From germline, CDR1 is SGHNT and CDR2 YENEEA. CDR3 region: CASSFTGDSPLHF. As DNA, the CDR3 is TGTGCCAGCAGTTTTACAGGGGATTCACCCCTCCACTTT.

The chain is built from TRBV14 and TRBJ2-1; D is uncertain. Germline CDR1 reads SGHDN; CDR2 reads FVKESK. V lost 0 bases and J lost 3, with 6 bases in between. The CDR3 length is 14 residues. The CDR3: CASSQEYIYNEQFF. DNA of the CDR3: TGTGCCAGCAGCCAAGAATACATCTACAATGAGCAGTTCTTC.